Below, 3 T cell receptor beta chains from the same sample are listed, as sequenced in a study of cytomegalovirus exposure and HLA in healthy donors. A multiplex PCR was run with 60 Vbeta primers and 13 Jbeta primers. Profiling relied on immunoSEQ multiplex PCR, and the TCRdb table lists in-frame clones only, not all of them. The sample holds 190,000 or so clones, 75% to 85% seen once. The source material was PBMCs. The receptors originated from a male donor in good health and CMV-seropositive.

V is TRBV7-3 and J is TRBJ2-1; D possibly corresponds to TRBD2 (7 bases). Deletions cut 0 bases from V and 4 bases from J, with 10 bases between. Germline assignment: CDR1 SGHTA and CDR2 FQGTGA. The CDR3 consists of 15 residues. CDR3 loop: CASSLTGGGYNEQFF. CDR3 sequence (DNA): TGTGCCAGCAGCTTAACAGGGGGGGGATACAATGAGCAGTTCTTC.

The rearrangement links TRBV5-5 to TRBJ2-1, with TRBD2 identical over 9 bases. Unmatched junction bases numbered 5, after V lost 4 bases and J lost 9 bases. This CDR3 is 13 amino acids long. Germline V CDR1 and CDR2: SGHKS, YYEKEE (reference sequence). The CDR3 DNA follows: TGTGCCAGCAGCGGACTAGCGCAAGGTGAGCAGTTCTTC. As protein: CASSGLAQGEQFF.

The chain combines TRBV11-2 with TRBJ1-6; possibly TRBD1 for D (5 bases). This CDR3 comprises 15 residues. Trimming took off 3 bases at V and 7 bases at J, with 13 bases between the two ends. Germline CDR1 and CDR2: SGHAT and FQNNGV. In nucleotides, the CDR3 is TGTGCCAGCAGCTTGGAGGGACGGCAAAATTCACCCCTCCACTTT. It encodes CASSLEGRQNSPLHF.